This T cell receptor beta chain was captured in a study of T-cell reconstitution after alpha-beta-depleted transplantation in children listed by TCRdb under 2016. A note on the overall study: The study quantitatively tracked T-cell immune reconstitution after TCRalphabeta/CD19-depleted allogeneic hematopoietic cell transplantation in children using TCR repertoire profiling.

Library method: PCR. The sequencer listed for this sample is Illumina HiSeq 2500. TCR libraries were prepared with molecular barcoding, using unique molecular identifiers to normalize TCRbeta repertoire quantification. The public reads were quality trimmed at Q25 with fastp and then assembled into clones with MiXCR by TCRdb, keeping productive beta chains. Merged by CDR3 protein, the rows form single entries marked with the most common genes and DNA. Across this sample there are some 640,000 distinct CDR3 sequences, with roughly 15% seen only once. The leading ten clones occupy 1.1% of the sample. Concerning this clonotype: Its antigen is still unknown. It has no much larger one-base neighbor in the sample; base qualities were not kept.

This clonotype was sampled from a human donor who donated a stem cell graft to a child with acute myeloid leukemia. The material was PBMCs from the stem cell graft donor, obtained from the stem cell graft.

The CDR3 is CASSLLGFTDTQYF. The nucleotides read TGCGCCAGCAGCTTGCTCGGTTTCACAGATACGCAGTATTTT. In this chain, TRBV5-1 is recombined with TRBJ2-3; a confident D gene designation cannot be given. V gives up 1 base and J gives up 2 bases, and the segment between their germline ends measures 8 bases. Sequences SGHRS (CDR1) and YFSETQ (CDR2) are obtained from the germline V gene. The CDR3 numbers 14 residues from cysteine through phenylalanine. The entry retains the CDR3 DNA only, 42 bases that are in frame from base 1.